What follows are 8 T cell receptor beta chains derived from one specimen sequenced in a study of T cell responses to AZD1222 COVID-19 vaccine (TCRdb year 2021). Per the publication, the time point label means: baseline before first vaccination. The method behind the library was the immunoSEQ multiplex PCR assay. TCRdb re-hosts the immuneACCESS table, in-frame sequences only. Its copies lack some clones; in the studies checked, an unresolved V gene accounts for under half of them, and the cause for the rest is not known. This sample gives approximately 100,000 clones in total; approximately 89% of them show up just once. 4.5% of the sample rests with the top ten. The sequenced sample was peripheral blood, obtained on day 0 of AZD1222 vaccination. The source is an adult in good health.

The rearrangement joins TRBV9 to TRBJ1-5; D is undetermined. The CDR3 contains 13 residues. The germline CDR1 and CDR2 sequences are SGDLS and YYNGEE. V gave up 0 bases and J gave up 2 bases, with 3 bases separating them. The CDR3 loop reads CASSVAGNQPQHF. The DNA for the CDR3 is TGTGCCAGCAGCGTAGCCGGCAATCAGCCCCAGCATTTT.

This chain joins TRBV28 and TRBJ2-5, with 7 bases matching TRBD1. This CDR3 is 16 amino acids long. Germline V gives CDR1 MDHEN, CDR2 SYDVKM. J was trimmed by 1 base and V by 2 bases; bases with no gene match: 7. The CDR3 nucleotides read TGTGCCAGCAGTTTACCGGGACAGTTACTCCAAGAGACCCAGTACTTC. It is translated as CASSLPGQLLQETQYF. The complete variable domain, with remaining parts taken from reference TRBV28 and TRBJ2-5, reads DVKVTQSSRYLVKRTGEKVFLECVQDMDHENMFWYRQDPGLGLRLIYFSYDVKMKEKGDIPEGYSVSREKKERFSLILESASTNQTSMYLCASSLPGQLLQETQYFGPGTRLLVL.

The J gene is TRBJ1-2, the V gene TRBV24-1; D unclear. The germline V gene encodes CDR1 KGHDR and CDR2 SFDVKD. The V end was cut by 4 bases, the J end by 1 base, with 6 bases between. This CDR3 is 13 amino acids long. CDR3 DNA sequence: TGTGCCACCAGTGACAGTATTAACTATGGCTACACCTTC. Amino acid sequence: CATSDSINYGYTF.

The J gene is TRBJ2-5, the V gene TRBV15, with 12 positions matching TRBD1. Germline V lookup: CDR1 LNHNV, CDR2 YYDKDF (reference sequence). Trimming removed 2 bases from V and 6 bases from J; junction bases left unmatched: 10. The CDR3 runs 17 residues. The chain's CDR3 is CATSRLGTGGESKTQYF. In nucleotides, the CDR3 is TGTGCCACCAGCAGATTGGGGACAGGGGGCGAGTCCAAGACCCAGTACTTC.

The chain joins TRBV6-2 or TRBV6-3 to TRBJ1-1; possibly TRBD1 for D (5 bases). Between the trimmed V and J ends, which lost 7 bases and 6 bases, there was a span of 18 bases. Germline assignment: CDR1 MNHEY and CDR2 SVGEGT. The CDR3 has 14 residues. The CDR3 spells CASTPGWGIPEAFF. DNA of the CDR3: TGTGCCAGCACCCCCGGGTGGGGGATCCCTGAAGCTTTCTTT.

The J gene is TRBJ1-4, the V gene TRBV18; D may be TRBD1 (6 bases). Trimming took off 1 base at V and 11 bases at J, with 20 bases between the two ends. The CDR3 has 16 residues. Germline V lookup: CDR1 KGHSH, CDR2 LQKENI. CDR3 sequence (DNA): TGTGCCAGCTCACCACTACAGGGTGGTGCCAATGGGAAACTGTTTTTT. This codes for CASSPLQGGANGKLFF. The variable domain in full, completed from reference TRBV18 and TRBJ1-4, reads NAGVMQNPRHLVRRRGQEARLRCSPMKGHSHVYWYRQLPEEGLKFMVYLQKENIIDESGMPKERFSAEFPKEGPSILRIQQVVRGDSAAYFCASSPLQGGANGKLFFGSGTQLSVL.

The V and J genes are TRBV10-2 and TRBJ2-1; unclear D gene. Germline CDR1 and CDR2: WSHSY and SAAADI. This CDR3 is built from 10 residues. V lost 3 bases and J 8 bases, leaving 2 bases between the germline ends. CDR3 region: CASSDDEQFF. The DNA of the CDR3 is TGCGCCAGCAGTGACGATGAGCAGTTCTTC.

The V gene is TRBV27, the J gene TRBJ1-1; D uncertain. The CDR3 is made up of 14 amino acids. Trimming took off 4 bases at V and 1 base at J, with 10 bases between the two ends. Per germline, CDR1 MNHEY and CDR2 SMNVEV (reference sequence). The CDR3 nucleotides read TGTGCCAGCAGTTGGGCCCATCCGAACACTGAAGCTTTCTTT. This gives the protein CASSWAHPNTEAFF.